A single sample is the source of the 25 T cell receptor beta chains below, sequenced in a study of Graves' ophthalmopathy and Graves' hyperthyroidism. Amplification of the TCR beta CDR3 regions used RNA transcripts (as template). After a first-round RT-PCR with HTBI primers, a second-round multiplex PCR was run. Each CDR3 protein gets one entry after TCRdb re-called the multiplex PCR reads with MiXCR. The repertoire consists of some 370,000 distinct CDR3 sequences, with approximately 17% occurring once and the leading ten covering roughly 2.4%. Sequenced sample: peripheral blood. These receptors originate from an adult woman with stable Graves' hyperthyroidism.

This clonotype has at least ten counts. This sequence joins TRBV6-1 and TRBJ2-7; D gene unclear. Germline CDR1 and CDR2: MNHNS and SASEGT. CDR3 length equals 10 residues. V dropped 8 bases and J dropped 4 bases, with 6 bases sitting between them. The CDR3 here is CASERYEQYF. The CDR3 DNA is TGTGCCAGCGAGCGTTACGAGCAGTACTTC.

This clonotype was observed at least ten times. V usage is TRBV2 and J usage is TRBJ1-5; D remains unclear. Per the germline V gene, CDR1 is SNHLY and CDR2 is FYNNEI. The CDR3 extends over 13 amino acids. V lost 8 bases to trimming and J lost 2 bases, with 10 bases between them. CDR3 residues: CASSGGGNQPQHF. CDR3 coding DNA: TGTGCCAGCTCCGGTGGGGGCAATCAGCCCCAGCATTTT.

This clonotype has ten or more counts. CDR3 DNA sequence: TGTGCCAGCAGCTTAGGAGGGGGTACGGATCAGCCCCAGCATTTT. Translated: CASSLGGGTDQPQHF. This chain joins TRBV5-8 and TRBJ1-5, with D perhaps TRBD1 (6 bases). CDR1 SGHTS and CDR2 YDEGEE come from the germline V gene. V lost 2 bases, J lost 5 bases, and 14 bases lay in between. The CDR3 is 15 amino acids.

The sample holds many counts of this clonotype. The rearrangement joins TRBV11-2 to TRBJ1-1; TRBD1 might be the D (5 bases). Germline V gene lookup returns CDR1 SGHAT and CDR2 FQNNGV. The CDR3 extends over 14 amino acids. The ends were cut back, 5 bases at V and 0 bases at J, with 10 bases in the middle. In DNA form, the CDR3 reads TGTGCCAGCAGCGGCAGGGTTTTGAACACTGAAGCTTTCTTT. Translation gives CASSGRVLNTEAFF.

This clonotype was found many times. An end of the junction does not agree with germline; a read error may underlie this. The V call is TRBV2, the J call TRBJ1-2; D is perhaps TRBD1 (6 bases). The germline gives CDR1 SNHLY, CDR2 FYNNEI. The CDR3 is 14 residues long. The CDR3 loop is CASGDRTGNYGYTF. The CDR3 DNA is TGTGCCAGCGGTGATCGTACAGGGAACTATGGCTACACCTTC.

This clonotype was seen many times. The rearrangement uses TRBV6-1 and TRBJ1-1, with 7 bases aligning to TRBD1. Germline assignment: CDR1 MNHNS and CDR2 SASEGT. This CDR3 region has 13 residues. V lost 6 bases and J lost 3; bases outside the gene matches: 4. The CDR3 DNA is TGTGCCAGCAGAGCTGACAGGGACACTGAAGCTTTCTTT. It is translated as CASRADRDTEAFF.

The sample holds many counts of this clonotype. The chain joins TRBV29-1 to TRBJ1-2; the match to TRBD1 covers 12 bases. The CDR3 spans 14 residues. Losses at the gene ends were 6 bases for V and 3 bases for J; bases not matched to a gene: 5. CDR1 is SQVTM, CDR2 ANQGSEA, per germline. This CDR3 is CSVGTGGLDYGYTF. The CDR3 bases are TGCAGCGTAGGGACAGGGGGCTTGGACTATGGCTACACCTTC.

Here the CDR3 reads CASSPPDWFEQYF. Written as DNA, the CDR3 is TGTGCCAGCAGTCCTCCGGACTGGTTCGAGCAGTACTTC. The chain employs TRBV6-1 and TRBJ2-7, with D perhaps TRBD2 (5 bases). In germline, CDR1 is MNHNS, CDR2 SASEGT. This CDR3 has 13 amino acids. V was pared by 5 bases and J by 6 bases, with 14 bases between.

This clonotype was counted many times. The rearrangement joins TRBV6-5 to TRBJ1-1, with a possible D match to TRBD1 (5 bases). CDR3 length: 14 amino acids. Trimming took off 3 bases at V and 4 bases at J, with 12 bases between the two ends. Germline lookup yields CDR1 MNHEY and CDR2 SVGAGI. CDR3 nucleotide sequence: TGTGCCAGCAGTTATCGGGACTCAATCACTGAAGCTTTCTTT. Translating gives CASSYRDSITEAFF.

This clonotype has at least ten counts. The chain's CDR3 is CASTIRDQPQHF. CDR3 nucleotide sequence: TGTGCCAGCACCATAAGGGATCAGCCCCAGCATTTT. The rearrangement uses TRBV28 and TRBJ1-5; D is ambiguous. V shed 7 bases and J shed 5 bases, with 9 bases lying between them. Germline V gene sequence: CDR1 MDHEN, CDR2 SYDVKM. This CDR3 is built from 12 residues.

A few counts support this clonotype. This chain connects TRBV28 to TRBJ2-7, with 10 bases aligning to TRBD1. Germline V gene sequence: CDR1 MDHEN, CDR2 SYDVKM. The CDR3 sequence is 19 residues long. The V segment lost 5 bases and the J segment 3 bases; nucleotides outside the gene matches: 19. CDR3 amino acids: CASSLSGTGDWSGYYEQYF. DNA of the CDR3: TGTGCCAGCAGTCTATCCGGGACAGGGGATTGGTCTGGGTACTACGAGCAGTACTTC.

This clonotype appeared many times. The chain joins TRBV28 to TRBJ1-1; possibly TRBD1 for D (5 bases). CDR1 is MDHEN, CDR2 SYDVKM, per germline. Trimming took off 3 bases at V and 9 bases at J, with 14 bases between the two ends. The CDR3 totals 13 residues. The chain's CDR3 is CASSFMGGGKAFF. CDR3 DNA sequence: TGTGCCAGCAGTTTTATGGGGGGAGGGAAAGCTTTCTTT. Full variable domain (missing parts from reference TRBV28 and TRBJ1-1): DVKVTQSSRYLVKRTGEKVFLECVQDMDHENMFWYRQDPGLGLRLIYFSYDVKMKEKGDIPEGYSVSREKKERFSLILESASTNQTSMYLCASSFMGGGKAFFGQGTRLTVV.

This clonotype was recorded at least ten times. The chain employs TRBV28 and TRBJ1-5; unclear D gene. V gave up 3 bases and J gave up 3 bases, with 21 bases separating them. The CDR3 is 18 amino acids. Germline V CDR1 and CDR2: MDHEN, SYDVKM. This CDR3 is CASSLSVIAGRSNQPQHF. DNA for the CDR3: TGTGCCAGCAGTTTGTCAGTTATCGCAGGCAGGTCCAATCAGCCCCAGCATTTT.

This clonotype was found many times. The V and J genes are TRBV18 and TRBJ2-5; no clear D. Germline assignment: CDR1 KGHSH and CDR2 LQKENI. Trimming shortened V by 5 bases and J by 1 base, and 11 bases separated the two germline ends. The CDR3 is 14 amino acids. The CDR3 region is CASSLQISQETQYF. CDR3 DNA: TGTGCCAGCTCATTGCAGATATCCCAAGAGACCCAGTACTTC.

There are many counts of this clonotype. The chain carries TRBV6-5 and TRBJ2-5; 7 positions match TRBD1. CDR1 and CDR2 from the germline V gene are MNHEY and SVGAGI. This CDR3 has 14 residues. Germline trimming cut 0 bases from V and 5 bases from J; bases unmatched to any gene: 3. The CDR3 nucleotides read TGTGCCAGCAGTTACTCGAGGGGGCAGGAGACCCAGTACTTC. Translation: CASSYSRGQETQYF.

The table lists this clonotype with many counts. The chain uses TRBV2 and TRBJ2-5; D may match TRBD1 or TRBD2 (5 bases each). The germline V gene has CDR1 SNHLY and CDR2 FYNNEI. V was clipped by 5 bases and J by 5 bases, with 21 bases between them. This CDR3 has 16 residues. CDR3 in amino acids: CASSPRGRANEETQYF. DNA of the CDR3: TGTGCCAGCAGTCCGAGGGGACGGGCTAACGAGGAGACCCAGTACTTC.

This clonotype was seen repeatedly, ten times or more. The chain uses TRBV5-1 and TRBJ2-5, with 8 bases aligning to TRBD1. V lost 4 bases, J lost 2 bases, and 7 bases stayed unmatched. The CDR3 sequence is 15 residues long. Germline V gene sequence: CDR1 SGHRS, CDR2 YFSETQ. CDR3 residues: CASSLRQGHQETQYF. CDR3 coding DNA: TGCGCCAGCAGCCTCCGACAGGGGCATCAAGAGACCCAGTACTTC.

This rearrangement joins TRBV18 to TRBJ2-2; the match to TRBD2 covers 7 bases. Per germline, CDR1 KGHSH and CDR2 LQKENI. Trimming cost V 6 bases and J 2 bases; bases outside gene matches: 6. This CDR3 comprises 15 residues. CDR3 sequence: CASSPGLTNTGELFF. Written as DNA, the CDR3 is TGTGCCAGCTCTCCGGGACTAACAAACACCGGGGAGCTGTTTTTT.

Note on this clonotype: The junction shows a germline mismatch at one end, possibly a read error. The chain has TRBV6-1 and TRBJ1-2; D might be TRBD1 (6 bases). This CDR3 has 14 amino acids. Looked up from germline, CDR1 is MNHNS and CDR2 is SASEGT. Written as DNA, the CDR3 is TGTGCCAGCAGCGAAGGGGGAGAAGCCTATGGCTACACCTTC. This encodes CASSEGGEAYGYTF.

This clonotype was counted at least ten times. This chain connects TRBV5-1 to TRBJ1-1; 12 bases map to TRBD1. There are 16 residues in the CDR3. The V gene's germline CDR1 is SGHRS and CDR2 YFSETQ. Trimming removed 3 bases from V and 5 bases from J; junction bases left unmatched: 8. Written as DNA, the CDR3 is TGCGCCAGCAGCTACGACCGGGACAGGGGGCGGACTGAAGCTTTCTTT. Protein sequence: CASSYDRDRGRTEAFF.

This clonotype was picked up one time. The chain combines TRBV6-5 with TRBJ2-7; 7 bases are shared with TRBD2. The V and J ends lost 2 bases and 5 bases, in that order; junction bases with no gene match: 9. Germline CDR1 and CDR2: MNHEY and SVGAGI. The CDR3 contains 15 residues. The CDR3 loop reads CASSYGWGGSDEQYF. CDR3 DNA: TGTGCCAGCAGTTACGGGTGGGGAGGGTCCGACGAGCAGTACTTC.

This clonotype was recorded at least ten times. The genes are TRBV29-1 and TRBJ1-2; no clear D. V lost 4 bases and J 5 bases, leaving 11 bases between the germline ends. Germline V gene lookup returns CDR1 SQVTM and CDR2 ANQGSEA. The CDR3 consists of 12 residues. The CDR3 coding sequence is TGCAGCGTTGGATGGGGATCTTATGGCTACACCTTC. This gives the protein CSVGWGSYGYTF.

In this sample, this clonotype turned up a few times. A much bigger clone sits one base away, suggesting this may be a read error. The V and J genes are TRBV30 and TRBJ1-1; D unclear. The V end was cut by 2 bases, the J end by 1 base, with 8 bases between. CDR3 length equals 13 residues. CDR1 is GTSNPN and CDR2 is SVGIG in the germline V gene (reference sequence). CDR3 nucleotides: TGTGCCTGGAGTTGGAGAAGGAACACTGAAGCTTTCTTT. Translation gives CAWSWRRNTEAFF.

This clonotype was seen ten or more times. CDR3 DNA: TGTGCCAGCAGCACAAGACTAGCGGGATCCTACGAGCAGTACTTC. Amino acid sequence: CASSTRLAGSYEQYF. V gene TRBV7-2 combines with J gene TRBJ2-7, with 11 nucleotides matching TRBD2. Trimming removed 5 bases from V and 1 base from J; junction bases left unmatched: 4. CDR3 length equals 15 residues. Looked up from germline, CDR1 is SGHTA and CDR2 is FQGNSA.

The chain employs TRBV10-3 and TRBJ2-1; 7 bases match TRBD1. Germline CDR1 ENHRY, CDR2 SYGVKD. This CDR3 has 15 residues. Trimming cost V 9 bases and J 5 bases; bases outside gene matches: 13. The CDR3, as DNA: TGTGCCATACGACCGAGGGGGCAAGGAGACAATGAGCAGTTCTTC. Its translation: CAIRPRGQGDNEQFF.